Below are 22 T cell receptor beta chains sequenced from a single sample in a study of blood T cell repertoires in COVID-19. The repertoire was sequenced with immunoSEQ multiplex PCR; TCRdb's copy has only in-frame clones and lacks some. In the table there are under 250,000 clones, approximately 90% of which are singletons. The sample comprised peripheral blood. Every receptor here comes from a man between 60 and 75 years old with COVID-19, enrolled during active disease.

The CDR3 loop is CASKTATTDTQYF. In DNA, the CDR3 is TGTGCCAGCAAAACAGCTACCACAGATACGCAGTATTTT. The chain is built from TRBV6-5 and TRBJ2-3; unclear D gene. CDR1 and CDR2 (germline): MNHEY, SVGAGI. Trimming stripped 7 bases from V and 2 bases from J, with 10 bases between. The length of the CDR3 is 13 residues.

The chain links TRBV9 to TRBJ1-5; no clear D gene. The germline CDR1 and CDR2 sequences are SGDLS and YYNGEE. CDR3 size: 17 residues. V shed 0 bases and J shed 0 bases, with 13 bases lying between them. The CDR3 loop reads CASSVGGSGDSNQPQHF. The CDR3 bases are TGTGCCAGCAGCGTAGGCGGGTCCGGGGATAGCAATCAGCCCCAGCATTTT.

The J gene is TRBJ1-6, the V gene TRBV5-4; TRBD1 aligns across 7 bases. The CDR3 is 14 amino acids. Germline-derived CDR1 and CDR2 are SGHNT and YYREEE (reference sequence). Trimming removed 10 bases from V and 6 bases from J; junction bases left unmatched: 10. This chain's CDR3 is CASGTELSNSPLHF. DNA of the CDR3: TGTGCCTCTGGGACAGAGTTATCTAATTCACCCCTCCACTTT.

The J gene is TRBJ1-1, the V gene TRBV6-4, with a weak D call TRBD1 (6 bases). Germline V lookup: CDR1 MRHNA, CDR2 SNTAGT. The CDR3 contains 15 residues. Between the trimmed V and J ends, which lost 0 bases and 2 bases, there was a span of 10 bases. The CDR3 bases are TGTGCCAGCAGTGACTCAGCAGGGGTAAACACTGAAGCTTTCTTT. This sequence encodes CASSDSAGVNTEAFF.

J is TRBJ1-1 and V is TRBV2; D unclear. The germline V and J ends were trimmed by 8 bases and 1 base, with 14 bases remaining between them. The CDR3 loop spans 14 amino acids. Germline lookup yields CDR1 SNHLY and CDR2 FYNNEI. CDR3 protein: CASSGGTANTEAFF. The CDR3 DNA sequence: TGTGCCAGCTCCGGTGGCACAGCGAACACTGAAGCTTTCTTT.

This chain joins TRBV9 and TRBJ1-6; D may be TRBD1 (6 bases). Looked up from germline, CDR1 is SGDLS and CDR2 is YYNGEE. There are 15 residues in the CDR3. Trimming shortened V by 4 bases and J by 10 bases, and 18 bases separated the two germline ends. DNA of the CDR3: TGTGCCAGCAGCCGCACACAGGGTCTTGAGTCACCCCTCCACTTT. Translation gives CASSRTQGLESPLHF.

The CDR3 DNA reads as TGTGCCATCAGTGCTTCGGGAGTAGATACGCAGTATTTT. Amino acids: CAISASGVDTQYF. V usage is TRBV10-3 and J usage is TRBJ2-3; possibly TRBD2 for D (6 bases). CDR3 length: 13 amino acids. Germline lookup yields CDR1 ENHRY and CDR2 SYGVKD. The germline V and J ends were trimmed by 4 bases and 5 bases, with 10 bases remaining between them.

CDR3: CASYPQGEGTEAFF. In DNA form, the CDR3 reads TGTGCCAGTTATCCGCAGGGGGAAGGGACTGAAGCTTTCTTT. The rearrangement uses TRBV19 and TRBJ1-1; TRBD1 agrees at 7 bases. CDR3 length: 14 residues. Germline CDR1 and CDR2: LNHDA and SQIVND (reference sequence). The J segment lost 5 bases and the V segment lost 8 bases, leaving 11 bases of the junction unmatched.

The chain has TRBV19 and TRBJ1-6; D call uncertain. The V end lost 6 bases, the J end lost 10 bases, and 16 bases lay between the germline ends. Germline lookup yields CDR1 LNHDA and CDR2 SQIVND (reference sequence). This CDR3 has 14 residues. The CDR3 here is CASSWRRDQSPLHF. In DNA form, the CDR3 reads TGTGCCAGTAGCTGGAGAAGAGACCAATCACCCCTCCACTTT.

This chain uses TRBV9 with TRBJ1-3; TRBD1 might be the D (5 bases). Deletions cut 0 bases from V and 0 bases from J, with 10 bases between. The CDR3 is 16 amino acids. Germline CDR1 reads SGDLS; CDR2 reads YYNGEE. The CDR3: CASSVARTPSGNTIYF. The CDR3 DNA sequence: TGTGCCAGCAGCGTAGCTAGGACACCCTCTGGAAACACCATATATTTT. The entire variable domain, with the rest obtained from reference TRBV9 and TRBJ1-3, is as follows: DSGVTQTPKHLITATGQRVTLRCSPRSGDLSVYWYQQSLDQGLQFLIQYYNGEERAKGNILERFSAQQFPDLHSELNLSSLELGDSALYFCASSVARTPSGNTIYFGEGSWLTVV.

V gene TRBV27 combines with J gene TRBJ1-2; D is perhaps TRBD1 (6 bases). V shed 4 bases and J shed 0 bases, with 12 bases lying between them. The CDR3 length is 15 residues. Looked up from germline, CDR1 is MNHEY and CDR2 is SMNVEV (reference sequence). DNA of the CDR3: TGTGCCAGCAGTTCCAACAGGGTCCCTAACTATGGCTACACCTTC. Protein product: CASSSNRVPNYGYTF.

This chain joins TRBV2 and TRBJ1-2, with TRBD1 as a possible D gene (5 bases). The CDR3 has 14 residues. The V gene lost 4 bases and the J gene lost 3 bases, with 12 bases spanning the gap. Germline assignment: CDR1 SNHLY and CDR2 FYNNEI. The CDR3 is CASSVGGSYYGYTF. In DNA, the CDR3 is TGTGCCAGCAGTGTCGGGGGGTCCTACTATGGCTACACCTTC.

The rearrangement uses TRBV6-2 or TRBV6-3 and TRBJ2-1, with 10 positions matching TRBD2. Germline loops: CDR1 MNHEY, CDR2 SVGEGT. With 0 bases clipped from V and 7 bases from J, the junction kept 6 bases outside the gene matches. The CDR3 has 16 amino acids. The DNA of the CDR3 is TGTGCCAGCAGTTACTCTCCTAGCGGGAGTAATAATGAGCAGTTCTTC. This encodes CASSYSPSGSNNEQFF.

This clone has just a few counts. V gene TRBV3-1 (or the pseudogene TRBV3-2) combines with J gene TRBJ1-2, with D maybe TRBD1 (5 bases). This CDR3 region has 15 residues. Germline V gene lookup returns CDR1 LGHDT and CDR2 YNNKEL (reference sequence). Trimming left V 0 bases short and J 5 bases short, with 13 bases between. The CDR3: CASSQDATGLYGYTF. The CDR3 DNA is TGTGCCAGCAGCCAAGATGCTACAGGCCTGTATGGCTACACCTTC.

The genes are TRBV5-4 and TRBJ1-3; D unclear. Germline assignment: CDR1 SGHNT and CDR2 YYREEE (reference sequence). The V end lost 0 bases, the J end lost 0 bases, and 13 bases lay between the germline ends. The CDR3 is 17 residues long. CDR3 amino acids: CASSLGGILRSGNTIYF. CDR3 nucleotides: TGTGCCAGCAGCTTGGGTGGCATCCTCCGCTCTGGAAACACCATATATTTT. The complete variable domain, with remaining parts taken from reference TRBV5-4 and TRBJ1-3, reads ETGVTQSPTHLIKTRGQQVTLRCSSQSGHNTVSWYQQALGQGPQFIFQYYREEENGRGNFPPRFSGLQFPNYSSELNVNALELDDSALYLCASSLGGILRSGNTIYFGEGSWLTVV.

The chain uses TRBV5-1 and TRBJ2-7; 8 nucleotides line up with TRBD1. Unmatched junction bases numbered 20, after V lost 4 bases and J lost 2 bases. Germline V CDR1 and CDR2: SGHRS, YFSETQ. This CDR3 spans 19 amino acids. CDR3 protein: CASSPQLTGVASAPYEQYF. CDR3 DNA: TGCGCCAGCAGCCCCCAGTTGACAGGGGTAGCTAGCGCGCCCTACGAGCAGTACTTC.

The CDR3 protein is CASRSPGLAGGNEQFF. The CDR3 nucleotides are TGCGCCAGCAGATCCCCTGGACTAGCGGGAGGAAATGAGCAGTTCTTC. The genes are TRBV4-1 and TRBJ2-1; 14 bases agree with TRBD2. Germline-derived CDR1 and CDR2 are MGHRA and YSYEKL. The CDR3 consists of 16 residues. V was pared by 6 bases and J by 7 bases, with 8 bases of the junction left unmatched.

V usage is TRBV3-1 (or the pseudogene TRBV3-2) and J usage is TRBJ1-5, with a possible D match to TRBD1 (5 bases). The length of the CDR3 is 19 residues. Germline V CDR1 and CDR2: LGHDT, YNNKEL (reference sequence). The ends were cut back, 2 bases at V and 7 bases at J, with 27 bases in the middle. The CDR3 DNA is TGTGCCAGCAGCCAAACTATTGTGGGCAGGGCCTCGGGAGGACAGCCCCAGCATTTT. As protein: CASSQTIVGRASGGQPQHF.

In this sample, this clone turned up once. The genes are TRBV5-1 and TRBJ2-3; TRBD2 is a possible D gene (5 bases). This CDR3 has 13 residues. V was shortened by 4 bases and J by 11 bases, with 17 bases between the two germline ends. The germline V gene has CDR1 SGHRS and CDR2 YFSETQ. The CDR3 spells CASSDPVGGGQYF. The CDR3 bases are TGCGCCAGCAGCGACCCTGTGGGTGGAGGGCAGTATTTT.

The chain joins TRBV7-3 to TRBJ2-1, with TRBD2 identical over 8 bases. The V gene end was trimmed by 5 bases and the J gene end by 2 bases; junction bases not matched to a gene: 5. Germline values: CDR1 SGHTA, CDR2 FQGTGA. The CDR3 consists of 15 residues. For the CDR3, the DNA is TGTGCCAGCAGCCCAATAGCGGGACCCTACAATGAGCAGTTCTTC. Amino acid sequence: CASSPIAGPYNEQFF.

This clone was seen a single time. The rearrangement links TRBV14 to TRBJ1-6, with a possible D match to TRBD1 (5 bases). This CDR3 comprises 13 residues. CDR1 and CDR2 (germline): SGHDN, FVKESK. Trimming removed 2 bases from V and 13 bases from J, with 12 bases in between. CDR3: CASSQFGGGPLHF. CDR3 in DNA: TGTGCCAGCAGCCAATTCGGGGGTGGTCCCCTCCACTTT.

This clone showed up many times. CDR3 nucleotide sequence: TGTGCCAGCAGCCCCGGGGGGGCCGCGAACACCGGGGAGCTGTTTTTT. This encodes CASSPGGAANTGELFF. The genes are TRBV7-8 and TRBJ2-2, with 8 bases that match TRBD2. Per the germline V gene, CDR1 is SGHVS and CDR2 is FQNEAQ. The CDR3 covers 16 residues. J gave up 0 bases and V 5 bases, and 5 bases lay outside the gene matches. Supplemented by reference TRBV7-8 and TRBJ2-2, the full variable domain reads GAGVSQSPRYKVAKRGQDVALRCDPISGHVSLFWYQQALGQGPEFLTYFQNEAQLDKSGLPSDRFFAERPEGSVSTLKIQRTQQEDSAVYLCASSPGGAANTGELFFGEGSRLTVL.